This T cell receptor (beta chain) stems from a study of blood T cell repertoires in COVID-19. Across the whole study: T cells, B-cell-depleted T cells, or PBMCs provided the cDNA or gDNA that served as material.

Generated by immunoSEQ multiplex PCR, the TCRdb table keeps only in-frame clones and is missing some. The repertoire has 270,000 or so clones, about 91% of them found once; the top ten carry approximately 2.9%. Those who participated ranged in age from roughly 18 to 89 years and resided in 20 to 25 US areas. Clinical histories supplied by participants themselves formed the basis of cohort assignment. This clone occurred once. The V gene's germline CDR1 is MDHEN and CDR2 SYDVKM. Deletions cut 5 bases from V and 3 bases from J, with 10 bases between. This CDR3 is built from 13 residues. The source of this sequence is a man in his forties who had been exposed to COVID-19. The chain combines TRBV28 with TRBJ1-1, with TRBD1 as a possible D gene (5 bases). The sample comprised PBMCs or T cells enriched from blood (not recorded which). The CDR3 reads CASSLRDHTEAFF. The CDR3 region has the DNA TGTGCCAGCAGTCTCAGGGATCACACTGAAGCTTTCTTT.